These T cell receptor beta chains were read from a single sample in a study of T cells in Graves' hyperthyroidism and ophthalmopathy. TCRdb used MiXCR to reprocess the multiplex PCR reads, holding one entry per CDR3 protein. The table shows 500,000 to 650,000 distinct CDR3 sequences, with 13% to 15% occurring only once. Sequenced material: blood. The receptors derive from a woman aged 50 to 60 with Graves' ophthalmopathy. The CDR3 runs from the conserved cysteine through the conserved F or W. The order of the fields is J gene, D gene, clone size, V gene, CDR3 DNA, CDR3 protein. The D gene is left open where the match is weak. Expanded clones get a size class; other rows say once, few or many, or leave the size out.

>TRBJ2-1|NA|many|TRBV11-3
TGTGCCAGCAGCTTGAAGGGCCGGGGTGAGCAGTTCTTC
CASSLKGRGEQFF
>TRBJ2-3|TRBD2|few|TRBV7-9
TGTGCCAGCAGCTTGGGACTGGGACTAGCGGGAGGCACAGATACGCAGTATTTT
CASSLGLGLAGGTDTQYF
>TRBJ2-7|TRBD2|many|TRBV7-6
TGTGCCAGCAGCTTGACTAGCGGTTCCTTCTACGAGCAGTACTTC
CASSLTSGSFYEQYF
>TRBJ1-1|NA|few|TRBV29-1
TGCAGCGCGACAGTCAACACTGAAGCTTTCTTT
CSATVNTEAFF
>TRBJ1-1|NA|many|TRBV30
TGTGCCTGGAGTGCGGGAGGAACACTGAACGCTTTCTTT
CAWSAGGTLNAFF
>TRBJ2-7|TRBD2|many|TRBV7-8
TGTGCCAGCAGCCCCCTTGCTAGCGGTACCTCCTACGAGCAGTACTTC
CASSPLASGTSYEQYF
>TRBJ2-7|TRBD2|many|TRBV5-6
TGTGCCAGCAGCCCAACTAGCGGGAGGAGGGACGAGCAGTACTTC
CASSPTSGRRDEQYF
>TRBJ2-7|NA|few|TRBV15
TGTGCCACCAGCAGGCCGGGGGACTCCTACGAGCAGTACTTC
CATSRPGDSYEQYF
>TRBJ2-1|TRBD2|many|TRBV28
TGTGCCAGCAGCCCAGCGGGAGAGCGTAATGAGCAGTTCTTC
CASSPAGERNEQFF
>TRBJ2-3|TRBD2|NA|TRBV5-1
TGCGCCAGCAGCTCCCTCACTAGCGGGAGGGCAGATACGCAGTATTTT
CASSSLTSGRADTQYF
>TRBJ2-3|NA|many|TRBV2
TGTGCCAGCAGTGACGGGAATCTCGGACTTAGGACAGATACGCAGTATTTT
CASSDGNLGLRTDTQYF
>TRBJ2-2|NA|many|TRBV7-8
TGTGCCAGCAGCTTTCGGGACCAGAACACCGGGGAGCTGTTTTTT
CASSFRDQNTGELFF
>TRBJ2-1|TRBD2|many|TRBV11-2
TGTGCCAGCAGCACTCTAGCGGGACTCGGCAATGAGCAGTTCTTC
CASSTLAGLGNEQFF
>TRBJ2-5|TRBD2|NA|TRBV20-1
TGCAGTGCTAGACCAGGGACTAGCGGGAAGCGGACGTATGAGACCCAGTACTTC
CSARPGTSGKRTYETQYF
>TRBJ2-1|NA|NA|TRBV20-1
TGCAGTGCTAGAGATCTAGCTGATTACAATGAGCAGTTCTTC
CSARDLADYNEQFF
>TRBJ1-2|NA|many|TRBV12-3/TRBV12-4
TGTGCCAGCATCAAAAGGACAGTTATTTATGGCTACACCTTC
CASIKRTVIYGYTF
>TRBJ2-3|NA|few|TRBV7-9
TGTGCCAGCAGCTTAGATGTGGATACGCAGTATTTT
CASSLDVDTQYF
>TRBJ1-4|NA|many|TRBV15
TGTGCCACCAGCAGACCATCAGGAAGGGTCAGGAATGAAAAACTGTTTTTT
CATSRPSGRVRNEKLFF
>TRBJ2-2|NA|many|TRBV28
TGTGCCAGCAGTCTAAACTTAGGAGCGAACACCGGGGAGCTGTTTTTT
CASSLNLGANTGELFF
>TRBJ2-1|TRBD2|NA|TRBV14
TGTGCCAGCAGCCAAGTACTAGCGCCCGGGAGGCAGTTCTTC
CASSQVLAPGRQFF
>TRBJ2-1|TRBD1|many|TRBV20-1
TGCAGTGCTATTACCGGGACAGGGGCCCACAATGAGCAGTTCTTC
CSAITGTGAHNEQFF
>TRBJ1-5|NA|many|TRBV28
TGTGCCAGCAGCTATAGTACGGGACGGAACAATCAGCCCCAGCATTTT
CASSYSTGRNNQPQHF
>TRBJ1-2|NA|NA|TRBV25-1
TGTGCCTCCGCAGGCGATAGGGAAGGCTACACCTTC
CASAGDREGYTF
>TRBJ2-1|NA|many|TRBV3-1
TGTGCCAGCAGCCAAGGAGGAGGTTCTATGACCCATGAGCAGTTCTTC
CASSQGGGSMTHEQFF
>TRBJ2-1|NA|NA|TRBV12-5
TGTGCTAGTGGTTTTTCCGTGGGCAGAATCAACAATGAGCAGTTCTTC
CASGFSVGRINNEQFF
>TRBJ1-4|NA|few|TRBV6-5
TGTGCCAGCAGTTACAGAGCAGGGCAAGAAAAACTGTTTTTT
CASSYRAGQEKLFF
>TRBJ1-4|NA|NA|TRBV20-1
TGCAGTGCTAGAGATGATCAAGGGTACTCTAATGAAAAACTGTTTTTT
CSARDDQGYSNEKLFF
>TRBJ2-5|TRBD2|NA|TRBV20-1
TGCAGTGCTAGGTCCTTAGCGGGAGGCTCAGAGACCCAGTACTTC
CSARSLAGGSETQYF
>TRBJ2-7|TRBD1|NA|TRBV15
TGTGCCACCAGCAAGGACAGGGTCAACGAGCAGTACTTC
CATSKDRVNEQYF
>TRBJ2-7|TRBD1|many|TRBV12-3/TRBV12-4
TGTGCCAGCAGTTTAATCGGGACAGGGGAAGACTACGAGCAGTACTTC
CASSLIGTGEDYEQYF
>TRBJ2-1|TRBD2|many|TRBV6-1
TGTGCCAGCAGTGAGGGACTAGCGGGAAACAATGAGCAGTTCTTC
CASSEGLAGNNEQFF
>TRBJ2-2|TRBD1|NA|TRBV4-3
TGCGCCAGCAGCCAAGAGGGGACAGGGGGCACCGGGGAGCTGTTTTTT
CASSQEGTGGTGELFF
>TRBJ2-5|NA|NA|TRBV19
TGTGCCAGTAGTAAGGAAATTCCGGGACAACTACAAGAGACCCAGTACTTC
CASSKEIPGQLQETQYF
>TRBJ1-5|NA|many|TRBV18
TGTGCCAGCTCCCCATTCGGACAGAGCAATCAGCCCCAGCATTTT
CASSPFGQSNQPQHF
>TRBJ1-4|TRBD1|NA|TRBV14
TGTGCCAGCAGCCAAGGGGGGACAGGGTATGAAAAACTGTTTTTT
CASSQGGTGYEKLFF
>TRBJ2-1|NA|many|TRBV20-1
TGCAGTGCTACCACTAGAGTTGGCTACAATGAGCAGTTCTTC
CSATTRVGYNEQFF
>TRBJ2-7|TRBD1|many|TRBV9
TGTGCCAGCAGCGTAGCCGGGACAGGGGGCCTCGAGCAGTACTTC
CASSVAGTGGLEQYF
>TRBJ2-1|NA|NA|TRBV5-8
TGTGCCAGCAGCTTATCTCGGGGATTAAATAGGTACAATGAGCAGTTCTTC
CASSLSRGLNRYNEQFF
>TRBJ2-1|TRBD2|many|TRBV28
TGTGCCAGCAGTTTATGGACTAGCGGGAATGAGCAGTTCTTC
CASSLWTSGNEQFF
>TRBJ1-6|TRBD1|many|TRBV12-3/TRBV12-4
TGTGCCAGCGGGTACCGGGACAGGTATAATTCACCCCTCCACTTT
CASGYRDRYNSPLHF
>TRBJ2-7|NA|many|TRBV7-2
TGTGCCAGCAGCTTAGTTCCCAACTACGAGCAGTACTTC
CASSLVPNYEQYF
>TRBJ1-1|NA|many|TRBV7-3
TGTGCCAGCAGCAACGGCGGAATTGAAGCTTTCTTT
CASSNGGIEAFF
>TRBJ2-1|TRBD1|NA|TRBV6-1
TGTGCCAGCAGTAGAAGACAGGGGGTCGACAATGAGCAGTTCTTC
CASSRRQGVDNEQFF
>TRBJ2-7|TRBD1|few|TRBV6-2/TRBV6-3
TGTGCCAGCAGGGACAGGGGGCGACGCGAGCAGTACTTC
CASRDRGRREQYF
>TRBJ2-3|NA|NA|TRBV19
TGTGCCAGTAGTTTCGTCATGCCCGGGGGCGGCACAGATACGCAGTATTTT
CASSFVMPGGGTDTQYF
>TRBJ1-1|NA|many|TRBV9
TGTGCCAGCAGCGTCGAGATCAACCCGCCTCTCAACACTGAAGCTTTCTTT
CASSVEINPPLNTEAFF
>TRBJ2-7|TRBD2|many|TRBV9
TGTGCCAGCAGCGACGGACTAGCGGAATCCTACGAGCAGTACTTC
CASSDGLAESYEQYF
>TRBJ1-1|NA|many|TRBV5-1
TGCGCCAGCAGCATCTCAGGGGAGGCTTTCTTT
CASSISGEAFF
>TRBJ1-1|NA|many|TRBV4-1
TGCGCCAGCAGCCGACCTTCGCAGGGAGAAGCTTTCTTT
CASSRPSQGEAFF
>TRBJ1-1|TRBD1|many|TRBV6-2/TRBV6-3
TGTGCCAGCAGTCGGACAGGGGCCCCTGGTACTGAAGCTTTCTTT
CASSRTGAPGTEAFF
>TRBJ2-2|NA|NA|TRBV6-1
TGTGCCAGCTGCCGTTTCCAGAACACCGGGGAGCTGTTTTTT
CASCRFQNTGELFF
>TRBJ2-3|TRBD2|many|TRBV28
TGTGCCAGCAGATTTAGGGGACTAGCTGTAGATACGCAGTATTTT
CASRFRGLAVDTQYF
>TRBJ2-7|TRBD2|many|TRBV15
TGTGCCACCAGCGGGCGACTAGCGGGAGGATCCGAGCAGTACTTC
CATSGRLAGGSEQYF
>TRBJ2-7|NA|many|TRBV18
TGTGCCAGCTCACCATTGACAGATAGCGAGCAGTACTTC
CASSPLTDSEQYF
>TRBJ2-3|NA|NA|TRBV5-1
TGCGCCAGCAGCTTGGCCCAGGGGCCGCCCACAGATACGCAGTATTTT
CASSLAQGPPTDTQYF
>TRBJ2-2|TRBD2|NA|TRBV5-1
TGCGCCAGCAGCTTGCCGGGAGGTGACACCGGGGGGCTGTTTTTT
CASSLPGGDTGGLFF
>TRBJ2-5|NA|few|TRBV7-3
TGTGCCAGCAGCTTAGAATACGGACTCCAAGAGACCCAGTACTTC
CASSLEYGLQETQYF
>TRBJ2-1|TRBD1|NA|TRBV29-1
TGCAGCGTTGGAGGGACAGGGGGCCTGAATGAGCAGTTCTTC
CSVGGTGGLNEQFF
>TRBJ2-1|TRBD2|few|TRBV4-2
TGTGCCAGCAGCCAAGGGGGGACTAGCGGGTCGAGGTCCTACAATGAGCAGTTCTTC
CASSQGGTSGSRSYNEQFF